Many counts were recorded for the clone carrying this TCR beta chain. V lost 1 base and J lost 5; bases outside the gene matches: 6. This CDR3 comprises 15 residues. Germline V CDR1 and CDR2: LGHDT, YNNKEL (reference sequence). First-strand cDNA used TRAV- and TRBV-specific primers, covering alpha and beta chains. With a constant-region primer and a V-primer adapter, TCRs were subjected to approximately 21 PCR cycles of amplification. MiXCR, applied by TCRdb to the reads, yields one record per CDR3 protein. This repertoire shows about 39,000 distinct CDR3 sequences, less than 25% found once; its top ten account for under 9.5%. Time point reported: after trial treatment. Documented treatment: LDRT plus nivolumab, ipilimumab, low-dose cyclophosphamide and aspirin (RACIN trial). Low-dose radiotherapy, low-dose cyclophosphamide, aspirin, ipilimumab and nivolumab were all given to the donors. The sample originates from a study of low-dose radiotherapy and immunotherapy resistance in tumors.

The sample here was PBMCs, taken after low-dose radiotherapy plus immunotherapy. The gene calls are TRBV3-1 and TRBJ2-3; 7 positions agree with TRBD2. The sequence was obtained from a female donor with ovarian cancer. CDR3 in amino acids: CASSQVAGVGDTQYF. CDR3 sequence (DNA): TGTGCCAGCAGCCAAGTTGCGGGGGTAGGAGATACGCAGTATTTT.